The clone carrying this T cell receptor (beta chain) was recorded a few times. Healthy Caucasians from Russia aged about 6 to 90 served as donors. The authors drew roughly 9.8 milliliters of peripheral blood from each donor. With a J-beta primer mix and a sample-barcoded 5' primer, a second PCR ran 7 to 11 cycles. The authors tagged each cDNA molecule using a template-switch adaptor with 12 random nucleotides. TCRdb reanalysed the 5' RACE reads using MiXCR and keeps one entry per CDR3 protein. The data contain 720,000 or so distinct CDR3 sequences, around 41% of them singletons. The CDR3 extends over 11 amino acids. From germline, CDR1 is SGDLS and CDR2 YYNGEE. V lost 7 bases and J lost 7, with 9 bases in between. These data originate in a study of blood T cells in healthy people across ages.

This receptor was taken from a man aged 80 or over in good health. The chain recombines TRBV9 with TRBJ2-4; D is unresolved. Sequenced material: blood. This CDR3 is CASPLGNIQYF. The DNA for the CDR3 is TGTGCCAGCCCGTTGGGGAACATTCAGTACTTC.